These 18 T cell receptor beta chains were all obtained from the same sample, sequenced in a study of glioma-infiltrating T cells. TCR alpha and beta CDR3 regions were amplified from RNA using iRepertoire nested multiplex PCR. TCRdb itself ran the multiplex PCR reads through MiXCR, one entry per CDR3 protein. The sample holds roughly 130,000 distinct CDR3 sequences; under 30% are singletons and the top ten take under 35%. The sequenced sample was glioma tissue, nonneoplastic brain tissue, or PBMCs (not recorded which). These receptors were collected from a human donor with low-grade glioma or glioblastoma, undergoing nonglioma brain surgery, or in good health (not recorded which).

There are a few counts of this clonotype. The chain is built from TRBV20-1 and TRBJ1-4, with D possibly matching TRBD1 (5 bases). There are 14 residues in the CDR3. Germline values: CDR1 DFQATT, CDR2 SNEGSKA (reference sequence). Trimming cost V 2 bases and J 4 bases, with 11 bases left between them. CDR3 coding DNA: TGCAGTGCTAGACGACTGGGGGATAATGAAAAACTGTTTTTT. It yields the protein CSARRLGDNEKLFF.

The chain links TRBV6-6 to TRBJ2-5, with 7 bases lining up with TRBD1. Germline V gene sequence: CDR1 MNHNY, CDR2 SVGAGI (reference sequence). This CDR3 comprises 15 residues. With V trimmed by 2 bases and J by 5 bases, 8 bases remained unmatched. The DNA of the CDR3 is TGTGCCAGCAGTTACCCCCCTACAGGGGCCGAGACCCAGTACTTC. Translated, it gives CASSYPPTGAETQYF.

J is TRBJ2-5 and V is TRBV19; D is perhaps TRBD1 or TRBD2 (5 bases each). This CDR3 comprises 14 residues. Germline V gene lookup returns CDR1 LNHDA and CDR2 SQIVND (reference sequence). V was clipped by 4 bases and J by 2 bases, with 11 bases between them. For the CDR3, the DNA is TGTGCCAGTAGTAGGCGGGCAGGGCAAGAGACCCAGTACTTC. This encodes CASSRRAGQETQYF.

This clonotype has ten or more counts. The chain couples TRBV20-1 to TRBJ1-1; no clear D gene. This CDR3 has 13 residues. Germline loops: CDR1 DFQATT, CDR2 SNEGSKA (reference sequence). Trimming shortened V by 3 bases and J by 0 bases, and 8 bases separated the two germline ends. The CDR3 loop is CSASKVMNTEAFF. The DNA of the CDR3 is TGCAGTGCTAGTAAGGTTATGAACACTGAAGCTTTCTTT.

This clonotype was counted between two and nine times. This chain uses TRBV2 with TRBJ1-3; D is unclear. This CDR3 contains 15 residues. The germline CDR1 and CDR2 sequences are SNHLY and FYNNEI. Trimming took 4 bases from V and 0 from J, leaving 10 bases between them. The CDR3: CASSVNHRSGNTIYF. In DNA, the CDR3 is TGTGCCAGCAGTGTTAATCACCGCTCTGGAAACACCATATATTTT.

The J gene is TRBJ1-5, the V gene TRBV19, with D possibly being TRBD1 (6 bases). The CDR3 has 14 amino acids. V was clipped by 4 bases and J by 4 bases, with 11 bases between them. Germline values: CDR1 LNHDA, CDR2 SQIVND (reference sequence). The CDR3 DNA reads as TGTGCCAGTAGTACTACAGGGTGGAATCAGCCCCAGCATTTT. This codes for CASSTTGWNQPQHF.

The genes are TRBV18 and TRBJ1-5; D is unclear. The CDR3 totals 14 residues. CDR1 is KGHSH and CDR2 is LQKENI in the germline V gene. Trimming removed 3 bases at V and 7 bases at J, with 13 bases between. DNA of the CDR3: TGTGCCAGCTCACCGGGCCTCGGAGGACAGCCCCAGCATTTT. This translates into CASSPGLGGQPQHF. Supplemented by reference TRBV18 and TRBJ1-5, the full variable domain reads NAGVMQNPRHLVRRRGQEARLRCSPMKGHSHVYWYRQLPEEGLKFMVYLQKENIIDESGMPKERFSAEFPKEGPSILRIQQVVRGDSAAYFCASSPGLGGQPQHFGDGTRLSIL.

This clonotype has a count of ten or more. The J gene is TRBJ1-5, the V gene TRBV24-1; a weak D match, TRBD1 (5 bases). Per germline, CDR1 KGHDR and CDR2 SFDVKD. The length of the CDR3 is 13 residues. With 8 bases removed from V and 3 bases from J, the gap between germline ends came to 10 bases. CDR3 sequence: CATTGGNNQPQHF. The CDR3 DNA sequence: TGTGCCACCACTGGGGGGAACAATCAGCCCCAGCATTTT.

The V call is TRBV27, the J call TRBJ2-1; TRBD1 agrees at 8 bases. Germline V gene sequence: CDR1 MNHEY, CDR2 SMNVEV (reference sequence). With 4 bases clipped from V and 6 bases from J, the junction kept 2 bases outside the gene matches. This CDR3 spans 13 amino acids. The DNA of the CDR3 is TGTGCCAGCAGTTCCGGGACAGGCAATGAGCAGTTCTTC. Amino acids: CASSSGTGNEQFF.

This clonotype appeared a few times. This chain links TRBV24-1 with TRBJ2-2; the D gene is possibly TRBD1 (6 bases). In germline, CDR1 is KGHDR, CDR2 SFDVKD. This CDR3 contains 13 residues. The V and J ends lost 9 bases and 6 bases respectively, with 13 bases between them. This CDR3 reads CATGGNVAGELFF. CDR3 nucleotides: TGTGCCACCGGGGGCAACGTCGCCGGGGAGCTGTTTTTT.

This clonotype appeared many times. The chain recombines TRBV6-6 with TRBJ2-3; TRBD2 matches 10 bases. Germline CDR1 MNHNY, CDR2 SVGAGI (reference sequence). The J segment lost 6 bases and the V segment lost 0 bases, leaving 6 bases of the junction unmatched. The CDR3 is 16 residues long. The DNA for the CDR3 is TGTGCCAGCAGTTACTCTCCTAGCGGGGGACGGGATACGCAGTATTTT. Protein sequence: CASSYSPSGGRDTQYF.

This clonotype has at least ten counts. The V gene is TRBV20-1, the J gene TRBJ2-3; 10 positions match TRBD2. The CDR3 is 17 amino acids. V lost 3 bases to trimming and J lost 1 base; unmatched junction nucleotides: 10. The germline CDR1 and CDR2 sequences are DFQATT and SNEGSKA (reference sequence). CDR3 in DNA: TGCAGTGCTAGTAGTATGGCTAGCGGGGGCCGCACAGATACGCAGTATTTT. Its translation is CSASSMASGGRTDTQYF.

This CDR3 is CASSYSQGAQETQYF. CDR3 DNA: TGTGCCAGCAGTTACTCGCAGGGGGCCCAAGAGACCCAGTACTTC. The V call is TRBV6-6, the J call TRBJ2-5, with 8 nucleotides matching TRBD1. There are 15 residues in the CDR3. Unmatched junction bases numbered 1, after V lost 0 bases and J lost 1 base. Germline V gene sequence: CDR1 MNHNY, CDR2 SVGAGI (reference sequence).

This clonotype has only a few counts. The rearrangement links TRBV6-1 to TRBJ1-1; possible D gene TRBD1, 6 bases. V was shortened by 5 bases and J by 1 base, with 11 bases between the two germline ends. Germline V gives CDR1 MNHNS, CDR2 SASEGT. CDR3 length: 14 residues. Here the CDR3 reads CASSPTGPNTEAFF. The CDR3 coding sequence is TGTGCCAGCAGTCCGACAGGCCCGAACACTGAAGCTTTCTTT.

This clonotype was recorded a few times. V and J are TRBV9 and TRBJ2-1; 13 nucleotides align to TRBD2. The CDR3 is 17 amino acids. CDR1 is SGDLS, CDR2 YYNGEE, per germline. The junction had 9 bases not matched to a gene; V was cut back by 0 bases and J by 9 bases. CDR3 amino acids: CASSVGRLAGGKGEQFF. Here the CDR3 DNA reads TGTGCCAGCAGCGTAGGGAGACTAGCGGGGGGAAAGGGTGAGCAGTTCTTC.

The V gene is TRBV4-2, the J gene TRBJ2-1; D perhaps matches TRBD2 (5 bases). Germline V gene sequence: CDR1 LGHNA, CDR2 YNFKEQ. The CDR3 consists of 15 residues. V lost 0 bases and J 0 bases, leaving 6 bases between the germline ends. CDR3 sequence (DNA): TGTGCCAGCAGCCAAGAGACTACCTCCTACAATGAGCAGTTCTTC. Translation gives CASSQETTSYNEQFF.

The rearrangement joins TRBV19 to TRBJ2-1; no definite D call. This CDR3 has 13 amino acids. Trimming took 6 bases from V and 10 from J, leaving 16 bases between them. CDR1 is LNHDA, CDR2 SQIVND, per germline (reference sequence). The CDR3 DNA reads as TGTGCCAGTAGCGGCCAAACGAGGCGAGAGCAGTTCTTC. It translates to CASSGQTRREQFF.

This clonotype was seen at least ten times. This chain uses TRBV6-1 with TRBJ2-5; D is undetermined. Germline values: CDR1 MNHNS, CDR2 SASEGT. Trimming took 6 bases from V and 5 from J, leaving 16 bases between them. The CDR3 spans 14 residues. The CDR3 nucleotides read TGTGCCAGCAGCTACCTGGGTGGGGATGAGACCCAGTACTTC. It encodes CASSYLGGDETQYF.